This T cell receptor beta chain was retrieved from a study of vaccination and CD4 T cells after COVID-19. Germline V gene sequence: CDR1 LNHDA, CDR2 SQIVND (reference sequence). The CDR3 sequence is 14 residues long. V dropped 5 bases and J dropped 7 bases, with 17 bases sitting between them. Each CDR3 protein gets one entry after TCRdb re-called the PCR reads with MiXCR. The profile covers 28,000 or so distinct CDR3 sequences, with approximately 53% appearing a single time and 5.5% to 7.5% taken by the ten largest. Time point given: late sampling 161 to 241 days after vaccination in a few convalescent patients.

J is TRBJ1-1 and V is TRBV19; D perhaps matches TRBD1 (6 bases). This specimen was CD4+ T cells from blood, taken about 7 months after SARS-CoV-2 vaccination. The sequence derives from a human donor who had recovered from COVID-19. The CDR3 sequence is CASSLRGGAGEAFF. CDR3 DNA: TGTGCCAGTAGTCTTCGGGGGGGCGCCGGTGAAGCTTTCTTT.